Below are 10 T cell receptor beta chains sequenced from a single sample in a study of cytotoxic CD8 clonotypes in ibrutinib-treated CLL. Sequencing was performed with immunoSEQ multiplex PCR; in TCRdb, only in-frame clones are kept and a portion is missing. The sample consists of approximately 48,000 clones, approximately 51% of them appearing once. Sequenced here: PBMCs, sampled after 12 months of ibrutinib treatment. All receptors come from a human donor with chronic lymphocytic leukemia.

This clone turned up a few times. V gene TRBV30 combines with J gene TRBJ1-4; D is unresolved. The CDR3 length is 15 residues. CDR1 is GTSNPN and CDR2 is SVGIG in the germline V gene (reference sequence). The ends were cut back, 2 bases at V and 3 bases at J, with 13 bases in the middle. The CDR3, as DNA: TGTGCCTGGAGTAGCCTCACAGAACCTAATGAAAAACTGTTTTTT. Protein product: CAWSSLTEPNEKLFF.

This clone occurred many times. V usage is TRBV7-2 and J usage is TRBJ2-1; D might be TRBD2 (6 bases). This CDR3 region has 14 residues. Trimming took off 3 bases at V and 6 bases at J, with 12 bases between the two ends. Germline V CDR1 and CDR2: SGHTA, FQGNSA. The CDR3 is CASSFGGRRNEQFF. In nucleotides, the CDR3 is TGTGCCAGCAGCTTCGGGGGACGTCGCAATGAGCAGTTCTTC.

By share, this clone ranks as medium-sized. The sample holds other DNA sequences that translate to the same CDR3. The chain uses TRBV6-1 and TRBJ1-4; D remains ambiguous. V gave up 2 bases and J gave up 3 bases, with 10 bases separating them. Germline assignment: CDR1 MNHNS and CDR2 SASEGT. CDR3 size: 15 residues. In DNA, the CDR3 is TGTGCCAGCAGTGAATTAGAGGGTGCTAATGAAAAACTGTTTTTT. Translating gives CASSELEGANEKLFF.

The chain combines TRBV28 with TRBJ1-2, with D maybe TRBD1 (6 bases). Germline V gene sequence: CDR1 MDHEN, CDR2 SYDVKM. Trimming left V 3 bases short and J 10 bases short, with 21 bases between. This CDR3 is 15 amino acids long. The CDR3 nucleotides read TGTGCCAGCAGTTTTCCGACGGAGGGGGAGGGGCCCTACACCTTC. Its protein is CASSFPTEGEGPYTF.

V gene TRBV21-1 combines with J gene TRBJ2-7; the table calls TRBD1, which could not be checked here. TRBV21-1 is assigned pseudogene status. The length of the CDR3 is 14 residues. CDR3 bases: TGTGCCAGCAGCAAAACGGACAGGGCAGCCGAGCAGTACTTC. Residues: CASSKTDRAAEQYF.

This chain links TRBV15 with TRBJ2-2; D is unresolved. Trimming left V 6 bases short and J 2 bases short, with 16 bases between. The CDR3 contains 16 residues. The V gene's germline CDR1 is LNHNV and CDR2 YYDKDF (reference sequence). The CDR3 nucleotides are TGTGCCACCAGTCCTTTTAAGGTCGTAAACACCGGGGAGCTGTTTTTT. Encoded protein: CATSPFKVVNTGELFF. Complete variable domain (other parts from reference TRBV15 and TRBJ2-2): DAMVIQNPRYQVTQFGKPVTLSCSQTLNHNVMYWYQQKSSQAPKLLFHYYDKDFNNEADTPDNFQSRRPNTSFCFLDIRSPGLGDTAMYLCATSPFKVVNTGELFFGEGSRLTVL.

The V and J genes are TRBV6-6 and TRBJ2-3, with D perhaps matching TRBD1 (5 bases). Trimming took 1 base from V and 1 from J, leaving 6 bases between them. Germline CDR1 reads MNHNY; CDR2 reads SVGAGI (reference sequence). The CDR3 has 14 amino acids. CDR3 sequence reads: CASSYLTGTDTQYF. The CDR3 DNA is TGTGCCAGCAGTTACTTGACAGGCACAGATACGCAGTATTTT.

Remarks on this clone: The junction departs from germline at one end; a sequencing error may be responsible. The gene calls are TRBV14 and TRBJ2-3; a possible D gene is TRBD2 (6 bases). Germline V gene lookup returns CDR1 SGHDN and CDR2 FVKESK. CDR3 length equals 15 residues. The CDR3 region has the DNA TGTGCCAGCAGCCGACTAGGGGACTTCATAGATATGCAGTATTTT. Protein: CASSRLGDFIDMQYF.

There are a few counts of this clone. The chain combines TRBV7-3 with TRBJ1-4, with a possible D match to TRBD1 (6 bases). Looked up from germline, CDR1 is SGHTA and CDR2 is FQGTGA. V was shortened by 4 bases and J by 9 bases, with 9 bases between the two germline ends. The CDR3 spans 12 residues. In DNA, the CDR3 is TGTGCCAGCAGCTGGGGACACCAAAAACTGTTTTTT. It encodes CASSWGHQKLFF.

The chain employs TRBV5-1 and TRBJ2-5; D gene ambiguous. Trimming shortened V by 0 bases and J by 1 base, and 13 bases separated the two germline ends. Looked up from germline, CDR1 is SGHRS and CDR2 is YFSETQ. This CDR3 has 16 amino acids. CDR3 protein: CASSLGGTLAQETQYF. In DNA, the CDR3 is TGCGCCAGCAGCTTGGGTGGCACACTGGCCCAAGAGACCCAGTACTTC.